This T cell receptor (beta chain) emerged from a study of CD8+CD57+ T cells in acquired aplastic anemia. The CDR3 consists of 12 residues. The use of genomic DNA as template underpinned the TCR beta VDJ and CDR3 profiling. Via MiXCR, TCRdb re-called the reads, giving one row per CDR3 protein. This sample has 200,000 or so distinct CDR3 sequences, with over 60% found just once. The genes are TRBV12-1 and TRBJ1-6. TRBV12-1 is a pseudogene segment. The material sequenced was sorted CD4+, CD8+, or CD8+CD57+ T cells (not recorded which) from PBMCs. The receptor was derived from a human donor with severe aplastic anemia or a healthy control (not recorded which). In nucleotides, the CDR3 is TGTGCCAGCAGCTTTCGCAACGCACCCCTCCACTTT. As protein: CASSFRNAPLHF.